This TCR beta chain was captured by sequencing in a study of vaccination effects on CD4 cells after COVID-19. V was shortened by 3 bases and J by 4 bases, with 6 bases between the two germline ends. Germline V lookup: CDR1 LNHDA, CDR2 SQIVND (reference sequence). The CDR3 is made up of 12 amino acids. The table came from immunoSEQ multiplex PCR; TCRdb's copy has only in-frame clones and leaves some out. The repertoire has 64,000 or so clones, 60% to 80% of them found once; the top ten carry 2%. Expansion of antigen-specific CD4+ T cells with viral peptide pools was carried out by the ViraFEST assay before sequencing. The culture ran for approximately 9 days before CD4+ T cells were isolated. Participants were given two doses of BNT162b2 or mRNA-1273 vaccine. As concerns this clone: The antigen is not known.

The TCR originated in a human donor who received a COVID-19 vaccine. The sample in question was CD4+ T cells from PBMCs cultured with HCoV-OC43 spike peptides, obtained after COVID-19 vaccination. Described subset: HCoV-OC43 spike overlapping peptide pool stimulation. The V call is TRBV19, the J call TRBJ1-2; D not certain. The CDR3 region is CASSMSGYGYTF. The CDR3 coding sequence is TGTGCCAGTAGTATGAGTGGCTATGGCTACACCTTC. The full variable domain, its missing parts supplied by reference TRBV19 and TRBJ1-2, is DGGITQSPKYLFRKEGQNVTLSCEQNLNHDAMYWYRQDPGQGLRLIYYSQIVNDFQKGDIAEGYSVSREKKESFPLTVTSAQKNPTAFYLCASSMSGYGYTFGSGTRLTVV.